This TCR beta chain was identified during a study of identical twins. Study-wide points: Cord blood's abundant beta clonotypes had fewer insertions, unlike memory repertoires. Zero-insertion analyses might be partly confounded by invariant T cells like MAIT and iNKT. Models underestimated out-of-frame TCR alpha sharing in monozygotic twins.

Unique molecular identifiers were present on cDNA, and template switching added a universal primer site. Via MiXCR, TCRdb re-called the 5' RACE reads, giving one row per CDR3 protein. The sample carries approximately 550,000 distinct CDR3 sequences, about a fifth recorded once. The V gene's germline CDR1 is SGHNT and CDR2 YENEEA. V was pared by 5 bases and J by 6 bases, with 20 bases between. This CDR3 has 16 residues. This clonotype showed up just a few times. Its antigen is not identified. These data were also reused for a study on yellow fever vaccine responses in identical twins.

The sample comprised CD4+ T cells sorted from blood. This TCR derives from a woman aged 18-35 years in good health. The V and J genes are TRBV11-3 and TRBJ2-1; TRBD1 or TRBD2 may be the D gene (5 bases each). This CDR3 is CASSLNWGREINEQFF. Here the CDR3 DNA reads TGTGCCAGCAGCCTCAACTGGGGCAGGGAGATCAATGAGCAGTTCTTC.